This entry describes one T cell receptor beta chain. The target antigen is unknown. This entry is derived from a study of cytomegalovirus exposure and HLA in healthy donors. Study-level findings and limits: High sensitivity and specificity were reportedly achieved when the classifier diagnosed cytomegalovirus status. Many donors carried some public TCRs, although rarity characterized most TCR sequences. There were about 160 TCR beta chains listed as cytomegalovirus-associated.

Using immunoSEQ multiplex PCR, the repertoire was profiled, and TCRdb retains in-frame clones only, with some absent. The sample holds some 130,000 clones; approximately 92% are singletons and the top ten take about 1.2%. Trimming removed 4 bases from V and 3 bases from J; junction bases left unmatched: 15. This CDR3 comprises 17 residues. Germline V lookup: CDR1 SGHKS, CDR2 YYEKEE (reference sequence). The clonotype was recovered from a woman in her late teens or twenties in good health and CMV-seronegative. The gene calls are TRBV5-5 and TRBJ2-5; the match to TRBD1 covers 7 bases. The sequenced sample consisted of PBMCs. Here the CDR3 DNA reads TGTGCCAGCAGCCCGGAGACCGCCGGGACAGCCAAAGAGACCCAGTACTTC. It encodes CASSPETAGTAKETQYF.